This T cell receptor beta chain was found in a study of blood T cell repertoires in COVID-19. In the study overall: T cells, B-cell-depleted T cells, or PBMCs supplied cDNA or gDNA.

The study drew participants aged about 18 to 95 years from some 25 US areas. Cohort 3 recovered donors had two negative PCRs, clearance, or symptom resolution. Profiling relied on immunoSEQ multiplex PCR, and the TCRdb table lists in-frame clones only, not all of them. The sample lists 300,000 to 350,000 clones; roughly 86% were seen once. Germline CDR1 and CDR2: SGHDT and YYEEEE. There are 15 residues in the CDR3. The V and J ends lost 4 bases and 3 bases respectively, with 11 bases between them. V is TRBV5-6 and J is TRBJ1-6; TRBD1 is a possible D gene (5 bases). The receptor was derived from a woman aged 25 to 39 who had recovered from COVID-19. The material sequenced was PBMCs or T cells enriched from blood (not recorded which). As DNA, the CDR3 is TGTGCCAGCAGCCCGGGGGGGGGCTATAATTCACCCCTCCACTTT. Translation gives CASSPGGGYNSPLHF.